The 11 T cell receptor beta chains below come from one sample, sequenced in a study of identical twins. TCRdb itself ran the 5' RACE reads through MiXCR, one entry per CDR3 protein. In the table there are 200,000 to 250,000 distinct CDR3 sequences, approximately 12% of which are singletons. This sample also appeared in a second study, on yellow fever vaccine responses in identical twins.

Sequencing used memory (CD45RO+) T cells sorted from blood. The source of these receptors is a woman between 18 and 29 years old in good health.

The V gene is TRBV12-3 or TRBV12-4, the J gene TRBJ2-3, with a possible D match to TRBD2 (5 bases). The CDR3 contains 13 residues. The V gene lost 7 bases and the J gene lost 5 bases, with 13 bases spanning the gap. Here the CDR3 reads CASKADEGDTQYF. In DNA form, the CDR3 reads TGTGCCAGCAAAGCGGACGAAGGAGATACGCAGTATTTT.

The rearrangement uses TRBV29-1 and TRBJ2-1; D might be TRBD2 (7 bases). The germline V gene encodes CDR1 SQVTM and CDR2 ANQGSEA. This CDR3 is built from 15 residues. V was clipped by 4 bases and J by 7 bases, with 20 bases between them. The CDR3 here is CSVAPGGGAWNEQFF. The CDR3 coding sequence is TGCAGCGTTGCTCCGGGCGGGGGCGCCTGGAATGAGCAGTTCTTC.

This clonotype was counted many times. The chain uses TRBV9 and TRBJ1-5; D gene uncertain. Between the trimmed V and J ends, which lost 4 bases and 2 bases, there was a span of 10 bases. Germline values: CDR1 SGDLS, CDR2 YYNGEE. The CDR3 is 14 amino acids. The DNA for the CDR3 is TGTGCCAGCAGCCAAGGAGTGGGCAATCAGCCCCAGCATTTT. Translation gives CASSQGVGNQPQHF.

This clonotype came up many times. CDR3 DNA sequence: TGTGCCAGCAGTGCGCTGCAGGGTCCCACTGAAGCTTTCTTT. The encoded protein is CASSALQGPTEAFF. The rearrangement joins TRBV12-3 or TRBV12-4 to TRBJ1-1; D might be TRBD1 (5 bases). V dropped 5 bases and J dropped 4 bases, with 14 bases sitting between them. The CDR3 consists of 14 residues.

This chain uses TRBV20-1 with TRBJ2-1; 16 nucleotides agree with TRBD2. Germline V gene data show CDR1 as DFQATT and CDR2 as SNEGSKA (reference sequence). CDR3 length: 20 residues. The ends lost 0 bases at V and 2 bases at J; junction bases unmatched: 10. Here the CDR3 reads CSAREPGLAGGLVTYNEQFF. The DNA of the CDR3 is TGCAGTGCTAGAGAACCGGGACTAGCGGGGGGGCTAGTCACCTACAATGAGCAGTTCTTC.

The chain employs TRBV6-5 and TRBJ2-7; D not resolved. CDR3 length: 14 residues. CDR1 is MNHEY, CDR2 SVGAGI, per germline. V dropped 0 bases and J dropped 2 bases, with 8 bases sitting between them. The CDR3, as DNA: TGTGCCAGCAGTTACTCGAAAATAGCCTACGAGCAGTACTTC. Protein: CASSYSKIAYEQYF.

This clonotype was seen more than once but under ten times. Here the CDR3 DNA reads TGCAGTGCTAGCAGGGACCGGGAGACCCAGTACTTC. As protein: CSASRDRETQYF. The V and J genes are TRBV20-1 and TRBJ2-5, with D perhaps given as TRBD1 or TRBD2 (5 bases each). The CDR3 is 12 residues long. Per germline, CDR1 DFQATT and CDR2 SNEGSKA (reference sequence). The V gene lost 3 bases and the J gene lost 5 bases, with 10 bases spanning the gap.

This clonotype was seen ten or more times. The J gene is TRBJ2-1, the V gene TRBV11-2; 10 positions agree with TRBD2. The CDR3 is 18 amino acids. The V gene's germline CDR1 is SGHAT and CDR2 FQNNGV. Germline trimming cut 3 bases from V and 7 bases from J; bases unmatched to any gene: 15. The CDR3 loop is CASSLDRSSGSWLNEQFF. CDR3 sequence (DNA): TGTGCCAGCAGCTTGGACCGGTCTAGCGGGAGTTGGTTAAATGAGCAGTTCTTC. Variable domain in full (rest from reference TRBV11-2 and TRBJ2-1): EAGVAQSPRYKIIEKRQSVAFWCNPISGHATLYWYQQILGQGPKLLIQFQNNGVVDDSQLPKDRFSAERLKGVDSTLKIQPAKLEDSAVYLCASSLDRSSGSWLNEQFFGPGTRLTVL.

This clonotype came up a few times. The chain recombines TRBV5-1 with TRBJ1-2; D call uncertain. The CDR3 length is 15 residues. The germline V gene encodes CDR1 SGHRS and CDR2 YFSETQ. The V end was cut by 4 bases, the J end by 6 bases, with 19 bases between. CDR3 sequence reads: CASSERTTAGNGYTF. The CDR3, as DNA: TGCGCCAGCAGCGAGCGAACGACGGCAGGCAATGGCTACACCTTC.

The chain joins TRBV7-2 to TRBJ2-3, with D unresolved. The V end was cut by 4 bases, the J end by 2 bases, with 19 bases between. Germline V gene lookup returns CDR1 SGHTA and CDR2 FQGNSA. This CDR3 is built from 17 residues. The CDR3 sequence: CASSSPPRVSFTDTQYF. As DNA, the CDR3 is TGTGCCAGCAGCTCCCCCCCTCGGGTTAGTTTCACAGATACGCAGTATTTT.

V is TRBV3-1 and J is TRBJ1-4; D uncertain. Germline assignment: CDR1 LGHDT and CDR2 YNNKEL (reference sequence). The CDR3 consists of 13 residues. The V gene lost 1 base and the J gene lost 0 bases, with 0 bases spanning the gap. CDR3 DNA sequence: TGTGCCAGCAGCCAAGCAACTAATGAAAAACTGTTTTTT. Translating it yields CASSQATNEKLFF.